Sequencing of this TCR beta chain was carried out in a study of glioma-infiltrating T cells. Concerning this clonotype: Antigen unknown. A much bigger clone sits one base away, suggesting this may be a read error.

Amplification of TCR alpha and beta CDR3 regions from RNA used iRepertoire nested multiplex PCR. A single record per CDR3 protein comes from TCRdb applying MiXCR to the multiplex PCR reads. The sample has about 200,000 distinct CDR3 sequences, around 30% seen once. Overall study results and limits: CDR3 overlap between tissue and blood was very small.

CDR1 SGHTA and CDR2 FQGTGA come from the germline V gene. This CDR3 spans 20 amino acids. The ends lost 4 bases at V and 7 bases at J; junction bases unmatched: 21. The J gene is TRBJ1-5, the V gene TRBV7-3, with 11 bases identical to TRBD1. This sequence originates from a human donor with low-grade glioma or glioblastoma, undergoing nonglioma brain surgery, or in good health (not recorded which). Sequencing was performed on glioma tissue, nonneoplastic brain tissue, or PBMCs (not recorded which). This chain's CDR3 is CASSSGWTGGVPRARQPQHF. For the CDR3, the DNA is TGTGCCAGCAGCTCGGGCTGGACAGGGGGCGTCCCCCGAGCTCGCCAGCCCCAGCATTTT.